One sample yielded the 19 T cell receptor beta chains listed below, sequenced in a study of T-cell memory formation after mild COVID-19 (dated by TCRdb to the early 2020s). The library was prepared using 5' RACE. The sequencing machine was an Illumina NovaSeq 6000. TCRdb itself trimmed the public reads at Q25 with fastp, ran MiXCR and retained productive beta chains. Each entry is one CDR3 protein sequence, shown with its most common DNA and genes. This sample comprises approximately 250,000 distinct CDR3 sequences, about a sixth of them detected only once. Approximately 20% of the sample is held by the ten biggest clonotypes. Sequencing was performed on PBMCs or a T cell subset sorted from them (not recorded which). The receptors derive from a man between 18 and 29 years old who had mild COVID-19 (a few samples of this study predate the infection). The sample titles of this study are shuffled in the database, so cell type and time point are left out; the donor was told from shared clones.

The chain has TRBV18 and TRBJ1-6; D may be TRBD1 (5 bases). From germline, CDR1 is KGHSH and CDR2 LQKENI. Trimming pared 4 bases from V and 10 bases from J, leaving 11 bases between. There are 13 residues in the CDR3. The CDR3 sequence: CASSRDPESPLHF. In DNA form, the CDR3 reads TGTGCCAGCTCACGGGACCCGGAATCACCCCTCCACTTT.

This clonotype was counted a few times. V usage is TRBV5-1 and J usage is TRBJ2-3; possibly TRBD2 for D (6 bases). The CDR3 runs to 14 residues. The germline V gene has CDR1 SGHRS and CDR2 YFSETQ. Trimming cost V 0 bases and J 4 bases, with 9 bases left between them. Written as DNA, the CDR3 is TGCGCCAGCAGCTTGGGCGGGGAGGCAGATACGCAGTATTTT. Translating it yields CASSLGGEADTQYF.

The chain uses TRBV20-1 and TRBJ2-5, with 9 bases lining up with TRBD1. CDR1 is DFQATT, CDR2 SNEGSKA, per germline (reference sequence). The CDR3 is made up of 12 amino acids. The CDR3 DNA follows: TGCAGGACTCTCGACAGGGGGGAGACCCAGTACTTC. The encoded protein is CRTLDRGETQYF.

The gene calls are TRBV9 and TRBJ2-1; 7 bases are shared with TRBD2. Germline V gene sequence: CDR1 SGDLS, CDR2 YYNGEE. The length of the CDR3 is 15 residues. V shed 5 bases and J 5 bases; nucleotides not matched to a gene: 10. The CDR3 loop is CASSATGTTDNEQFF. Written as DNA, the CDR3 is TGTGCCAGCAGTGCCACCGGGACTACCGACAATGAGCAGTTCTTC.

This clonotype was seen only a few times. The CDR3: CASSKDLLGADNQETQYF. In nucleotides, the CDR3 is TGTGCCAGCAGCAAAGATCTCCTGGGGGCTGACAACCAAGAGACCCAGTACTTC. V gene TRBV21-1 combines with J gene TRBJ2-5; the table's D call TRBD1 went unverified against the DNA. TRBV21-1 is described as a pseudogene. The CDR3 consists of 18 residues.

This clonotype was picked up a small number of times. The chain links TRBV12-3 or TRBV12-4 to TRBJ1-1; the D is unclear. V lost 2 bases to trimming and J lost 5 bases, with 12 bases between them. This CDR3 has 14 amino acids. DNA for the CDR3: TGTGCCAGCAGTTTAACTGAAGTGGATACTGAAGCTTTCTTT. Translation: CASSLTEVDTEAFF.

The chain has TRBV7-2 and TRBJ2-5; D is undetermined. The ends were cut back, 0 bases at V and 5 bases at J, with 4 bases in the middle. CDR1 and CDR2 from the germline V gene are SGHTA and FQGNSA. The CDR3 covers 12 residues. Here the CDR3 reads CASSLASETQYF. The CDR3 DNA sequence: TGTGCCAGCAGCTTAGCCTCCGAGACCCAGTACTTC. Variable domain in full (rest from reference TRBV7-2 and TRBJ2-5): GAGVSQSPSNKVTEKGKDVELRCDPISGHTALYWYRQSLGQGLEFLIYFQGNSAPDKSGLPSDRFSAERTGGSVSTLTIQRTQQEDSAVYLCASSLASETQYFGPGTRLLVL.

In its sample, this clonotype was seen many times. CDR3 sequence (DNA): TGCAGTGCTAGAGAACAAGCAGGCTTCTCTGGAAACACCATATATTTT. This gives the protein CSAREQAGFSGNTIYF. This chain links TRBV20-1 with TRBJ1-3, with D hard to call. This CDR3 comprises 16 residues. Trimming removed 0 bases from V and 0 bases from J, with 12 bases in between. The V gene's germline CDR1 is DFQATT and CDR2 SNEGSKA (reference sequence).

The chain couples TRBV25-1 to TRBJ1-6; D call uncertain. V was cut by 8 bases and J by 12 bases, with 8 bases left in between. This CDR3 has 10 residues. CDR1 and CDR2 (germline): MGHDK, SYGVNS. The chain's CDR3 is CASGGLPLHF. The CDR3 region has the DNA TGTGCCAGCGGAGGGCTACCCCTCCACTTT.

The chain joins TRBV12-3 or TRBV12-4 to TRBJ2-5, with D possibly being TRBD2 (6 bases). This CDR3 spans 13 amino acids. V lost 3 bases and J lost 5, with 10 bases in between. In nucleotides, the CDR3 is TGTGCCAGCAGTTTCGCCGCGGGGGAGACCCAGTACTTC. Amino acid sequence: CASSFAAGETQYF.

In this sample, this clonotype turned up many times. The CDR3 DNA reads TGTGCCAGCAGTCCGCTGTTAAGGGAAGGAGAGACCCAGTACTTC. Its translation is CASSPLLREGETQYF. This chain joins TRBV28 and TRBJ2-5; D unclear. Between the trimmed V and J ends, which lost 5 bases and 4 bases, there was a span of 17 bases. CDR1 is MDHEN and CDR2 is SYDVKM in the germline V gene. The length of the CDR3 is 15 residues.

This clonotype was counted between two and nine times. The rearrangement uses TRBV7-9 and TRBJ2-1; 11 bases are shared with TRBD2. Looked up from germline, CDR1 is SEHNR and CDR2 is FQNEAQ (reference sequence). This CDR3 has 15 residues. The V and J ends lost 2 bases and 4 bases, in that order; junction bases with no gene match: 1. CDR3 in amino acids: CASSLRTSGYNEQFF. The CDR3 nucleotides read TGTGCCAGCAGCTTACGGACTAGCGGGTACAATGAGCAGTTCTTC. Based on the CDR3 plus reference TRBV7-9 and TRBJ2-1, the full variable domain is DTGVSQNPRHKITKRGQNVTFRCDPISEHNRLYWYRQTLGQGPEFLTYFQNEAQLEKSRLLSDRFSAERPKGSFSTLEIQRTEQGDSAMYLCASSLRTSGYNEQFFGPGTRLTVL.

In its sample, this clonotype was seen many times. J is TRBJ2-1 and V is TRBV5-5; 9 bases are shared with TRBD1. V lost 0 bases, J lost 9 bases, and 16 bases stayed unmatched. The CDR3 totals 18 residues. Per the germline V gene, CDR1 is SGHKS and CDR2 is YYEKEE (reference sequence). CDR3 in DNA: TGTGCCAGCAGCTTGGCCATACAGGGGGCTACTTTCGGTGGTGAGCAGTTCTTC. This encodes CASSLAIQGATFGGEQFF. Drawing the rest from reference TRBV5-5 and TRBJ2-1, the complete variable domain is DAGVTQSPTHLIKTRGQQVTLRCSPISGHKSVSWYQQVLGQGPQFIFQYYEKEERGRGNFPDRFSARQFPNYSSELNVNALLLGDSALYLCASSLAIQGATFGGEQFFGPGTRLTVL.

This clonotype was counted only a few times. The V call is TRBV5-1, the J call TRBJ1-4, with D possibly TRBD1 on 5 matching bases. V was pared by 0 bases and J by 8 bases, with 8 bases between. Germline loops: CDR1 SGHRS, CDR2 YFSETQ. This CDR3 has 13 amino acids. CDR3 sequence (DNA): TGCGCCAGCAGCTTGGAATGGGGGGAAAAACTGTTTTTT. Translating it yields CASSLEWGEKLFF.

The CDR3 is CASMSAVYEQYF. CDR3 sequence (DNA): TGTGCCAGCATGTCCGCTGTCTACGAGCAGTACTTC. V gene TRBV12-3 or TRBV12-4 combines with J gene TRBJ2-7; D is unresolved. CDR3 length: 12 residues. V was shortened by 7 bases and J by 3 bases, with 10 bases between the two germline ends.

This clonotype was detected a few times. The V call is TRBV5-5, the J call TRBJ2-7; tentatively, D is TRBD2 (6 bases). CDR1 is SGHKS and CDR2 is YYEKEE in the germline V gene (reference sequence). V was clipped by 4 bases and J by 0 bases, with 17 bases between them. The CDR3 consists of 16 residues. The chain's CDR3 is CASSKEGSVSSYEQYF. The CDR3 region has the DNA TGTGCCAGCAGCAAGGAGGGGTCCGTAAGCTCCTACGAGCAGTACTTC.

The rearrangement links TRBV7-2 to TRBJ2-1, with 10 positions matching TRBD2. The CDR3 loop spans 15 amino acids. In germline, CDR1 is SGHTA, CDR2 FQGNSA. J lost 2 bases, V lost 5 bases, and 3 bases had no gene match. CDR3 residues: CASSQSGGAYNEQFF. The CDR3 nucleotides read TGTGCCAGCAGCCAAAGCGGGGGGGCCTACAATGAGCAGTTCTTC.

Only a few counts were recorded for this clonotype. The rearrangement joins TRBV7-2 to TRBJ1-1; D may be TRBD1 (5 bases). V was pared by 8 bases and J by 2 bases, with 9 bases between. This CDR3 is built from 12 residues. CDR1 is SGHTA and CDR2 is FQGNSA in the germline V gene. CDR3 residues: CASGRGNTEAFF. The DNA of the CDR3 is TGTGCCAGCGGCCGGGGCAACACTGAAGCTTTCTTT.

This clonotype was observed a few times. The J gene is TRBJ1-5, the V gene TRBV4-1; 7 nucleotides line up with TRBD1. V was clipped by 2 bases and J by 9 bases; unmatched bases: 10. The CDR3 has 15 amino acids. Germline V gene lookup returns CDR1 MGHRA and CDR2 YSYEKL. CDR3 in amino acids: CASSQQGGLATPQHF. As DNA, the CDR3 is TGCGCCAGCAGCCAACAGGGGGGGCTGGCAACGCCCCAGCATTTT.